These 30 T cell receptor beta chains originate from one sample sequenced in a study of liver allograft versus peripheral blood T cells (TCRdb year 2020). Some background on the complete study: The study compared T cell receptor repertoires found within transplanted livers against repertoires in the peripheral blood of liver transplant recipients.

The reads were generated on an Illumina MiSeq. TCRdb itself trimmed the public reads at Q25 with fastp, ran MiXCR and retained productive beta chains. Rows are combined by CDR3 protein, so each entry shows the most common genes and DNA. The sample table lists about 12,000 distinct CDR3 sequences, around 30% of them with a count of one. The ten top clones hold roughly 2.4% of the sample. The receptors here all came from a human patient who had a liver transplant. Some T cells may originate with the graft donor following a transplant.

In nucleotides, the CDR3 is TGTGCCAGTAGTGGGAAGGGACTAGCGGGGGGGCCCAATGAGCAGTTCTTC. Protein product: CASSGKGLAGGPNEQFF. The chain combines TRBV19 with TRBJ2-1, with 16 bases identical to TRBD2. This CDR3 spans 17 amino acids. V was pared by 5 bases and J by 6 bases, with 7 bases of the junction left unmatched. Germline lookup yields CDR1 LNHDA and CDR2 SQIVND (reference sequence).

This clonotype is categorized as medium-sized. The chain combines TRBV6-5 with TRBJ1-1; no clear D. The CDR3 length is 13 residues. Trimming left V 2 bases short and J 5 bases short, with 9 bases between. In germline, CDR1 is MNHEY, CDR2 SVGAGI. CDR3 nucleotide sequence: TGTGCCAGCAGTTACGATACGAAGACTGAAGCTTTCTTT. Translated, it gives CASSYDTKTEAFF.

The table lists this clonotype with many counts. CDR3 in DNA: TGTGCCAGCACGGACAGAAGTACCAACTCTGGAAACACCATATATTTT. It is translated as CASTDRSTNSGNTIYF. The chain carries TRBV19 and TRBJ1-3; TRBD1 might be the D (6 bases). The CDR3 spans 16 residues. Trimming cost V 9 bases and J 0 bases, with 18 bases left between them. Germline V gene lookup returns CDR1 LNHDA and CDR2 SQIVND (reference sequence).

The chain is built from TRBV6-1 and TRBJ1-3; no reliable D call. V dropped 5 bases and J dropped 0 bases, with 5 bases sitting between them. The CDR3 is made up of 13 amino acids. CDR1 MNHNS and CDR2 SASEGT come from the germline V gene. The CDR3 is CASSHTSGNTIYF. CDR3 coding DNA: TGTGCCAGCAGTCACACCTCTGGAAACACCATATATTTT.

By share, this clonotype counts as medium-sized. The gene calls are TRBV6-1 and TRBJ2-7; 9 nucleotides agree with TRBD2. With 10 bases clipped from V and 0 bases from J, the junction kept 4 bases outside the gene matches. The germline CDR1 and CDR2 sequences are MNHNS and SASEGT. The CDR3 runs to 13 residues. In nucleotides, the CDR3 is TGTGCCATGGCTAGCGGGGACTCCTACGAGCAGTACTTC. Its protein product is CAMASGDSYEQYF.

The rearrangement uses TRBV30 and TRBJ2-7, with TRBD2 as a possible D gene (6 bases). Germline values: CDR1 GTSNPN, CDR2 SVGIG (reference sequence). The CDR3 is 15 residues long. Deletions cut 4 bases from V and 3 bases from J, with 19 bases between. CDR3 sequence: CAWTVGTVGLYEQYF. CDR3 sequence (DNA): TGTGCCTGGACCGTAGGGACTGTGGGGCTCTACGAGCAGTACTTC.

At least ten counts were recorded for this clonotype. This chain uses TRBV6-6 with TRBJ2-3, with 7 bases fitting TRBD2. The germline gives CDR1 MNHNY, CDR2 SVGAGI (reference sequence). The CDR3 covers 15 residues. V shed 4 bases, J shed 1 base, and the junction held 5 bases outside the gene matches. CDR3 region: CASSSRERGTDTQYF. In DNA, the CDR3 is TGTGCCAGCAGTTCGCGGGAGCGGGGCACAGATACGCAGTATTTT.

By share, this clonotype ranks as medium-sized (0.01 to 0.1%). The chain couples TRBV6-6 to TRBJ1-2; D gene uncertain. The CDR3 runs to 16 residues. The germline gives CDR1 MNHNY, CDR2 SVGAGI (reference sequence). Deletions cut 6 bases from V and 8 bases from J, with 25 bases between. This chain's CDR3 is CASRSSADAQGRGYTF. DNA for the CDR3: TGTGCCAGCAGGTCTAGTGCGGACGCTCAAGGTAGAGGCTACACCTTC.

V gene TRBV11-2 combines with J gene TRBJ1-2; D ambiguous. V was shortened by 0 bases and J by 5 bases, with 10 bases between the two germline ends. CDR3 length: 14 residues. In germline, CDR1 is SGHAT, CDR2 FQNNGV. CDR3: CASSLDRERYGYTF. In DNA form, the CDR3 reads TGTGCCAGCAGCTTAGATAGGGAACGTTATGGCTACACCTTC.

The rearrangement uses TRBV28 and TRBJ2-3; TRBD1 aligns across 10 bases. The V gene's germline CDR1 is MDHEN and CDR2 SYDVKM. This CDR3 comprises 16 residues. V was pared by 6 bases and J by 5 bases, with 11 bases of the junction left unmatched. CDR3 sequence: CASREPGQGRKDTQYF. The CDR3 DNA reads TGTGCCAGCAGGGAGCCGGGACAGGGGAGGAAAGATACGCAGTATTTT.

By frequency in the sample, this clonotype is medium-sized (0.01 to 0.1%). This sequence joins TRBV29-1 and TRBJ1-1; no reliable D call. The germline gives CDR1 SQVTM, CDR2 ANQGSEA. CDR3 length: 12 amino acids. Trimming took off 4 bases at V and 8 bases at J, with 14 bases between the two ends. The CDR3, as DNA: TGCAGCGTTGGGGTAGATCGAGGAGAAGCTTTCTTT. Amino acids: CSVGVDRGEAFF.

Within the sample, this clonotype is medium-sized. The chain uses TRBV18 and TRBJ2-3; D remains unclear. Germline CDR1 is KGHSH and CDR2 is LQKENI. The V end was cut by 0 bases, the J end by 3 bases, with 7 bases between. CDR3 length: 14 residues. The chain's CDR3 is CASSPPSRTDTQYF. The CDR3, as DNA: TGTGCCAGCTCACCACCCTCGCGGACAGATACGCAGTATTTT.

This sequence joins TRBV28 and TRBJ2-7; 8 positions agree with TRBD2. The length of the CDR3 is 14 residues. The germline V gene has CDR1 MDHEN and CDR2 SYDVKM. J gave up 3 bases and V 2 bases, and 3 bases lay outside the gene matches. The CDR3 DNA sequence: TGTGCCAGCAGTTTAAAGCGGGGGAGCTACGAGCAGTACTTC. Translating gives CASSLKRGSYEQYF.

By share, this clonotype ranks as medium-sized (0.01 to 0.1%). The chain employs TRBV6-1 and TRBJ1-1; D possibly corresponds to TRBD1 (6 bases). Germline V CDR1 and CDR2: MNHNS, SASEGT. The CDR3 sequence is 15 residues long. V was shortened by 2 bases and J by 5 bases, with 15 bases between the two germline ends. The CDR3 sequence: CASSEPGQGSTEAFF. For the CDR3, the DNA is TGTGCCAGCAGTGAACCGGGACAAGGGTCTACTGAAGCTTTCTTT.

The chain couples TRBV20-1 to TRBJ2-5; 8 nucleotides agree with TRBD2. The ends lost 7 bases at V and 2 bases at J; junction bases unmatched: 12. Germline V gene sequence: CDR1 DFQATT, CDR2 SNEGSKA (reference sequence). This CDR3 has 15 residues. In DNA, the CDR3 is TGCAGTGTCCCCCTAACGGGAGGGTTGCAAGAGACCCAGTACTTC. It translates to CSVPLTGGLQETQYF.

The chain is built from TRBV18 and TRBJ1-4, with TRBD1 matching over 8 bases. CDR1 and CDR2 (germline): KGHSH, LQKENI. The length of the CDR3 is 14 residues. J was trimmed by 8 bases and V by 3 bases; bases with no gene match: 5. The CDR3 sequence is CASSPQGAWEKLFF. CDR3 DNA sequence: TGTGCCAGCTCACCGCAGGGGGCCTGGGAAAAACTGTTTTTT.

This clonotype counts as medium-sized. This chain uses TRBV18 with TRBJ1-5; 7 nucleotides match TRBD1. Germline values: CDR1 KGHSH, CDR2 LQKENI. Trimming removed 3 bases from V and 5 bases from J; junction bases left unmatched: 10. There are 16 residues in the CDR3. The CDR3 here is CASSPGQTGLDQPQHF. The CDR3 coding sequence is TGTGCCAGCTCACCCGGCCAGACAGGGCTGGATCAGCCCCAGCATTTT.

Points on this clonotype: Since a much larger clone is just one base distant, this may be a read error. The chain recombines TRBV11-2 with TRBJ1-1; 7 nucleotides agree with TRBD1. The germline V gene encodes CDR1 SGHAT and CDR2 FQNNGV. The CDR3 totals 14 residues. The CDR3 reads CASRSGQVYTEALF. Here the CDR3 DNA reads TGTGCCAGCAGATCCGGACAGGTGTACACTGAAGCTTTATTT.

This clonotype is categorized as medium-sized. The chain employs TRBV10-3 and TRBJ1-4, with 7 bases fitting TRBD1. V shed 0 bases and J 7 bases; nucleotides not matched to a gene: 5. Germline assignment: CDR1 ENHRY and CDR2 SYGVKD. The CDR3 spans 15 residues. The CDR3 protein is CAISESTGRLEKLFF. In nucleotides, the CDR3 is TGTGCCATCAGTGAGTCGACAGGGCGGCTTGAAAAACTGTTTTTT.

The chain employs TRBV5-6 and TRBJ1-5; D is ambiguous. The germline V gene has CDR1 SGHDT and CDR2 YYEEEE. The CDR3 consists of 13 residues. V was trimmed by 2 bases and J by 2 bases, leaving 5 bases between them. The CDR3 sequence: CASSFGGNQPQHF. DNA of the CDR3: TGTGCCAGCAGCTTCGGGGGCAATCAGCCCCAGCATTTT.

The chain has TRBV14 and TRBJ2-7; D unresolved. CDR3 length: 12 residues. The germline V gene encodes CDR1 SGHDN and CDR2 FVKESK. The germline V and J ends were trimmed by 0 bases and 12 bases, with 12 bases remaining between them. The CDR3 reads CASSQEGIVLYF. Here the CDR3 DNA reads TGTGCCAGCAGCCAAGAGGGCATTGTTCTGTACTTC.

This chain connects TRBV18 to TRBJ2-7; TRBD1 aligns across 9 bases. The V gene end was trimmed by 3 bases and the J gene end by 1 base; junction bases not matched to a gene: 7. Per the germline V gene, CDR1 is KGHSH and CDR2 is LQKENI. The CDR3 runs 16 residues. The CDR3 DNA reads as TGTGCCAGCTCACCCTCGGACAGGGGAAGGTCCTACGAGCAGTACTTC. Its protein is CASSPSDRGRSYEQYF.

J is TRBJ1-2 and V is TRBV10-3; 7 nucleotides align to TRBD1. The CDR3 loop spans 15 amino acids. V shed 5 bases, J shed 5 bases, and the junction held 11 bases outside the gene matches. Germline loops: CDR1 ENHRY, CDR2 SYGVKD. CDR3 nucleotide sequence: TGTGCCATCAGTAAGGAGGGACAGAACGTATATGGCTACACCTTC. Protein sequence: CAISKEGQNVYGYTF.

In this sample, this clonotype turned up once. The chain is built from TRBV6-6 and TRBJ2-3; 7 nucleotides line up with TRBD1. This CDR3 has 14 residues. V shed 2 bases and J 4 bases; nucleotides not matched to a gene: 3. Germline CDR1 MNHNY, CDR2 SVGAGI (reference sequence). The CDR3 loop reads CASSYRDSSDTQYF. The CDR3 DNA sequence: TGTGCCAGCAGTTACCGGGACAGTTCAGATACGCAGTATTTT.

The CDR3 sequence: CSVARGEKQYF. CDR3 bases: TGCAGCGTTGCCAGGGGGGAAAAGCAGTACTTC. This chain connects TRBV29-1 to TRBJ2-7; tentatively, D is TRBD1 (7 bases). Germline V gene data show CDR1 as SQVTM and CDR2 as ANQGSEA. This CDR3 region has 11 residues. The V end lost 4 bases, the J end lost 8 bases, and 12 bases lay between the germline ends.

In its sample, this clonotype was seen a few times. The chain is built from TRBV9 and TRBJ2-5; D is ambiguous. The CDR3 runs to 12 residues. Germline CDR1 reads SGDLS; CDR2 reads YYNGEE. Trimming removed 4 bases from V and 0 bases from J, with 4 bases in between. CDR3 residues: CASSQNQETQYF. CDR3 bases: TGTGCCAGCAGCCAAAACCAAGAGACCCAGTACTTC.

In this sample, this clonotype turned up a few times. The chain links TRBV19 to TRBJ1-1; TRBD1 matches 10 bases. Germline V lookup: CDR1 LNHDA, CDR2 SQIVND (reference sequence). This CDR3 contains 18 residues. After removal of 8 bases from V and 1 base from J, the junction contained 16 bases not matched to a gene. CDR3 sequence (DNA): TGTGCCAGTTCACACTCGACAGGGGGCGCGGCTAAGAACACTGAAGCTTTCTTT. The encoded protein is CASSHSTGGAAKNTEAFF. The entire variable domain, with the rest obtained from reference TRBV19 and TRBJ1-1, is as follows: DGGITQSPKYLFRKEGQNVTLSCEQNLNHDAMYWYRQDPGQGLRLIYYSQIVNDFQKGDIAEGYSVSREKKESFPLTVTSAQKNPTAFYLCASSHSTGGAAKNTEAFFGQGTRLTVV.

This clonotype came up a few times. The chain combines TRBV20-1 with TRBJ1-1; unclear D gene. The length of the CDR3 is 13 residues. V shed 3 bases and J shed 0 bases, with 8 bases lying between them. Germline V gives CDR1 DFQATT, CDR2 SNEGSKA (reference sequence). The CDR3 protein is CSASFTMNTEAFF. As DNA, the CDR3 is TGCAGTGCTAGTTTCACCATGAACACTGAAGCTTTCTTT.

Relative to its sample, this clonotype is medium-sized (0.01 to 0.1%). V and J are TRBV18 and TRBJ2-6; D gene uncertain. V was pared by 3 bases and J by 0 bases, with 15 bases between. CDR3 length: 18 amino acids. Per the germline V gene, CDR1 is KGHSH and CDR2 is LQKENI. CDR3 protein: CASSPTALRTSGANVLTF. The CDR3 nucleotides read TGTGCCAGCTCACCTACAGCTTTGAGGACCTCTGGGGCCAACGTCCTGACTTTC.

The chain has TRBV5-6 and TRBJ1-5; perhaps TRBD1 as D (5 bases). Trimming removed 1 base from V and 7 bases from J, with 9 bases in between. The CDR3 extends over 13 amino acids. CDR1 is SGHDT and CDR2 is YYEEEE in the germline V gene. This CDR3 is CASSLSRGQPQHF. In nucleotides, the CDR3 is TGTGCCAGCAGCTTGTCACGGGGGCAGCCCCAGCATTTT.